Reported below is one TCR beta chain. The CDR3 length is 14 residues. Trimming took off 4 bases at V and 6 bases at J, with 12 bases between the two ends. CDR1 WSHSY and CDR2 SAAADI come from the germline V gene. This sample is drawn from a study of blood T cell repertoires in COVID-19. Whole-study context: Whether acute or convalescent, the COVID-19 samples came from the United States, Italy and Spain.

TCRdb's table, derived via immunoSEQ multiplex PCR, lists solely in-frame clones and lacks some. The sample lists about 87,000 clones, 70% to 85% seen once, with 3.5% to 4.5% in the top ten. The genes are TRBV10-2 and TRBJ2-2; TRBD1 is a possible D gene (6 bases). The receptor comes from a woman aged 50 to 65 with acute or convalescent COVID-19. The specimen was peripheral blood. In DNA, the CDR3 is TGCGCCAGCAGTGCAGGGGCAGTAGCCGGGGAGCTGTTTTTT. Translating it yields CASSAGAVAGELFF.